These T cell receptor beta chains were read from a single sample in a study of blood T cell repertoires in COVID-19. Assay used: immunoSEQ multiplex PCR; TCRdb lists only in-frame clones, some missing. Seen here are about 150,000 clones, roughly 84% observed once, and the top ten hold about an eighth. The sample was peripheral blood. The receptor source for this set is a woman aged 55-69 years with COVID-19, enrolled during active disease. Both conserved end residues are part of each CDR3. The D gene is left open where the match is weak. Some rows mark clone size as missing; the rest say once, few, many or name a class of expanded clone.

V gene,clone size,J gene,D gene,CDR3 DNA,CDR3 protein
TRBV6-5,-,TRBJ2-1,TRBD2,TGTGCCAGCACCTCCTACAGCGGGAGGATGGATGAGCAGTTCTTC,CASTSYSGRMDEQFF
TRBV30,once,TRBJ1-1,TRBD1,TGTGCCTGGAGACACAGGGGGCTGAGGGACACTGAAGCTTTCTTT,CAWRHRGLRDTEAFF
TRBV29-1,-,TRBJ1-1,-,TGCAGCGACGGCACTGAAGCTTTCTTT,CSDGTEAFF
TRBV9,-,TRBJ2-3,-,TGTGCCAGCAGCGTAGGGCGAGGGTATGAGACAGATACGCAGTATTTT,CASSVGRGYETDTQYF
TRBV19,-,TRBJ2-2,-,TGTGCCAGTAGTATCCTTGCGGTTACGAACACCGGGGAGCTGTTTTTT,CASSILAVTNTGELFF
TRBV24-1,-,TRBJ1-1,-,TGTGCCACCAGTGGGGACGCTCCCGGGAGAGACACTGAAGCTTTCTTT,CATSGDAPGRDTEAFF
TRBV7-8,-,TRBJ2-7,-,TGTGCCAGCAGCACCAACAGGGCCTACGAGCAGTACTTC,CASSTNRAYEQYF
TRBV12-3/TRBV12-4,-,TRBJ2-6,-,TGTGCCAGCAGGACTGCTGGGGCCAACGTCCTGACTTTC,CASRTAGANVLTF
TRBV2,-,TRBJ1-1,-,TGTGCCAGCAGTGGTCAGGGATTCGAAGCTTTCTTT,CASSGQGFEAFF
TRBV19,-,TRBJ1-5,TRBD1,TGTGCCAGTAGTCCAGGGACAGGGGGAGGACAGCCCCAGCATTTT,CASSPGTGGGQPQHF